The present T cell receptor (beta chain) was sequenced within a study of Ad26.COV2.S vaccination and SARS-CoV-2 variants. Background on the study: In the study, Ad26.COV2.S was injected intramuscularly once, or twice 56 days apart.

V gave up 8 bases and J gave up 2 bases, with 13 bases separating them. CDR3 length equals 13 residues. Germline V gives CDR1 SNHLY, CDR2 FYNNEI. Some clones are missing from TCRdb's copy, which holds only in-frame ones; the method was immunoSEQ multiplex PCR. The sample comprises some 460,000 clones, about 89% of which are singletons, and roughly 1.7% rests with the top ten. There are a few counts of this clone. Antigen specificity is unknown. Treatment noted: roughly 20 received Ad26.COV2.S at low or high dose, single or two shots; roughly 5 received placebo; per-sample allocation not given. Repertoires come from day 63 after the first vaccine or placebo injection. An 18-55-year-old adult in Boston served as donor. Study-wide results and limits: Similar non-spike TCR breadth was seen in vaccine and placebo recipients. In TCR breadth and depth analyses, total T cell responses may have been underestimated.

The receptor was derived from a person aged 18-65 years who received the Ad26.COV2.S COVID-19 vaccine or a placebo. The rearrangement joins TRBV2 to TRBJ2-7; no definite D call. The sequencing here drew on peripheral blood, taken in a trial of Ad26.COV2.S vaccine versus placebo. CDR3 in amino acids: CASAQDPTYEQYF. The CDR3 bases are TGTGCCAGCGCCCAGGACCCGACCTACGAGCAGTACTTC.